This T cell receptor beta chain was captured by sequencing in a study of blood T cell repertoires in COVID-19. Study background: The United States, Italy and Spain supplied acute and convalescent COVID-19 samples. PBMCs, B-cell-depleted T cells, or T cells provided the cDNA or gDNA that made up the material.

The protocol was immunoSEQ multiplex PCR, while the TCRdb copy is restricted to in-frame clones and leaves out a portion. The profile shows 350,000 to 450,000 clones, over 85% of them singletons. Participants reported their clinical history, and cohort assignment relied on those reports. Recovered participants had two consecutive negative NP/OP PCR tests, healthcare professional clearance, or symptom resolution. The CDR3 spans 14 residues. CDR1 and CDR2 from the germline V gene are ENHRY and SYGVKD. V was pared by 5 bases and J by 0 bases, with 11 bases between. The sample consisted of PBMCs or T cells enriched from blood (not recorded which). This TCR came from a woman in her twenties or thirties who had recovered from COVID-19. The V call is TRBV10-3, the J call TRBJ2-7; tentative D call: TRBD1 (6 bases). The CDR3 DNA follows: TGTGCCATCAGTAAGAAGGACAGCTCCTACGAGCAGTACTTC. Translation: CAISKKDSSYEQYF.